Presented here are 12 T cell receptor beta chains from one specimen sequenced in a study of T cell repertoires in cytomegalovirus infection. What these receptors recognize is not known. In TCRdb, the reads were re-called with MiXCR into one record per CDR3 protein. The data contain hundreds of thousands of distinct CDR3 sequences, roughly a third of them singletons. Here the sequenced sample was cultured PBMCs, taken from culture after CMV antigen stimulation. These receptors all come from a human donor in good health (CMV status not recorded). Some clones in this sample may be carry-over from other donors' samples.

The chain combines TRBV2 with TRBJ1-5; possible D gene TRBD1, 5 bases. V lost 5 bases and J lost 7, with 15 bases in between. The V gene's germline CDR1 is SNHLY and CDR2 FYNNEI. This CDR3 region has 14 residues. CDR3 residues: CASSFEGMDQPQHF. The CDR3 bases are TGTGCCAGCAGTTTCGAGGGGATGGACCAGCCCCAGCATTTT.

The gene calls are TRBV4-1 and TRBJ2-3; 11 bases map to TRBD2. The J segment lost 7 bases and the V segment lost 4 bases, leaving 10 bases of the junction unmatched. The V gene's germline CDR1 is MGHRA and CDR2 YSYEKL. The CDR3 has 16 amino acids. Here the CDR3 reads CASSLFPRLAGYTQYF. The CDR3 DNA reads TGCGCCAGCAGCCTTTTCCCTCGACTAGCGGGGTATACGCAGTATTTT.

The chain joins TRBV7-8 to TRBJ2-3; D tentatively fits TRBD1 or TRBD2 (6 bases each). This CDR3 has 15 residues. Germline CDR1 and CDR2: SGHVS and FQNEAQ. V lost 5 bases, J lost 1 base, and 13 bases lay in between. The CDR3 DNA is TGTGCCAGCAGCCACCCGGGGGCGCGCACAGATACGCAGTATTTT. Its translation: CASSHPGARTDTQYF.

The rearrangement links TRBV18 to TRBJ2-5, with TRBD2 matching over 10 bases. The CDR3 totals 14 residues. The V segment lost 6 bases and the J segment 5 bases; nucleotides outside the gene matches: 6. The V gene's germline CDR1 is KGHSH and CDR2 LQKENI. The CDR3 sequence: CASSTTAGGETQYF. DNA of the CDR3: TGTGCCAGCTCCACCACAGCGGGAGGGGAGACCCAGTACTTC.

In this sample, this clonotype turned up many times. The chain uses TRBV7-2 and TRBJ2-5, with a possible D match to TRBD2 (7 bases). The CDR3 length is 17 residues. Germline V gene lookup returns CDR1 SGHTA and CDR2 FQGNSA. Trimming pared 7 bases from V and 2 bases from J, leaving 23 bases between. CDR3 residues: CASTLGGGPRGQETQYF. For the CDR3, the DNA is TGTGCCAGCACTCTGGGGGGGGGGCCAAGGGGGCAAGAGACCCAGTACTTC.

This sequence joins TRBV7-6 and TRBJ2-3; no definite D call. The V and J ends lost 1 base and 4 bases respectively, with 6 bases between them. Germline V gives CDR1 SGHVS, CDR2 FNYEAQ. The CDR3 spans 13 residues. CDR3 residues: CASSLDDSDTQYF. The CDR3 coding sequence is TGTGCCAGCAGCTTAGACGACTCAGATACGCAGTATTTT.

Ten or more counts support this clonotype. The rearrangement links TRBV7-2 to TRBJ2-1; no definite D call. The CDR3 is 15 amino acids. Germline values: CDR1 SGHTA, CDR2 FQGNSA. V was trimmed by 1 base and J by 0 bases, leaving 7 bases between them. DNA for the CDR3: TGTGCCAGCAGCTTAGACAGAATCTCCTACAATGAGCAGTTCTTC. Its translation is CASSLDRISYNEQFF. Using reference TRBV7-2 and TRBJ2-1 for the parts outside the CDR3, the full variable domain is GAGVSQSPSNKVTEKGKDVELRCDPISGHTALYWYRQSLGQGLEFLIYFQGNSAPDKSGLPSDRFSAERTGGSVSTLTIQRTQQEDSAVYLCASSLDRISYNEQFFGPGTRLTVL.

As regards this clonotype: A much larger clonotype is one base distant, so this may be a read error. The J gene is TRBJ1-5, the V gene TRBV7-2; D uncertain. Looked up from germline, CDR1 is SGHTA and CDR2 is FQGNSA. The CDR3 consists of 14 residues. CDR3 residues: CSSSLRPFNQPQHF. The CDR3 DNA reads as TGTTCCAGCAGCTTAAGGCCTTTCAATCAGCCCCAGCATTTT.

This clonotype has more than one count but fewer than ten. The V gene is TRBV19, the J gene TRBJ1-1; TRBD1 might be the D (5 bases). The length of the CDR3 is 15 residues. V lost 3 bases to trimming and J lost 5 bases, with 16 bases between them. From germline, CDR1 is LNHDA and CDR2 SQIVND (reference sequence). The chain's CDR3 is CASSIMRGSHTEAFF. DNA for the CDR3: TGTGCCAGTAGTATTATGAGGGGCTCGCATACTGAAGCTTTCTTT.

The V call is TRBV7-8, the J call TRBJ2-7, with D possibly being TRBD2 (5 bases). Trimming took off 1 base at V and 5 bases at J, with 12 bases between the two ends. The CDR3 extends over 14 amino acids. The V gene's germline CDR1 is SGHVS and CDR2 FQNEAQ. CDR3 sequence (DNA): TGTGCCAGCAGCTTAGGGGCTAGCCTCCACGAGCAGTACTTC. Amino acid sequence: CASSLGASLHEQYF.

Notes on this clonotype: At one boundary the junction diverges from the germline segment, which might be a read error. V is TRBV5-1 and J is TRBJ2-7; TRBD2 might be the D (6 bases). Germline values: CDR1 SGHRS, CDR2 YFSETQ. This CDR3 spans 14 amino acids. The CDR3 DNA sequence: TGTGCCAGCAGCTTATGGGGGGTTCCCTACGAGCAGTACTTC. Translating gives CASSLWGVPYEQYF.

The rearrangement uses TRBV6-2 or TRBV6-3 and TRBJ2-7; D unclear. This CDR3 comprises 14 residues. The germline V gene has CDR1 MNHEY and CDR2 SVGEGT. The V gene lost 5 bases and the J gene lost 2 bases, with 13 bases spanning the gap. The DNA for the CDR3 is TGTGCCAGCAGTGCCCCTTGGAAGACCTACGAGCAGTACTTC. Its protein is CASSAPWKTYEQYF.